The 17 T cell receptor beta chains presented below share a single source sample, sequenced in a study of blood T cells in healthy people across ages. The second PCR ran about 6 to 12 cycles with a sample-barcoded 5' primer and J-beta primers. TCRdb ran MiXCR on the 5' RACE reads and lists one entry per CDR3 protein. The profile shows about 720,000 distinct CDR3 sequences, about a fifth of them singletons. The material sequenced was blood. These receptors were collected from a man in his sixties or seventies in good health.

In this sample, this clonotype turned up a few times. The chain employs TRBV5-1 and TRBJ1-1, with a weak D call TRBD1 (5 bases). Germline CDR1 SGHRS, CDR2 YFSETQ. The CDR3 sequence is 14 residues long. The germline V and J ends were trimmed by 0 bases and 6 bases, with 12 bases remaining between them. In DNA, the CDR3 is TGCGCCAGCAGCTTGGAAGAGGGGAGGGCTGAAGCTTTCTTT. It codes for CASSLEEGRAEAFF.

This clonotype has just a few counts. This chain joins TRBV12-3 or TRBV12-4 and TRBJ2-3; D remains ambiguous. This CDR3 is 15 amino acids long. Deletions cut 7 bases from V and 0 bases from J, with 14 bases between. The CDR3, as DNA: TGTGCCAGCAAAGGGTTGGCGTTCAGCACAGATACGCAGTATTTT. It translates to CASKGLAFSTDTQYF.

V is TRBV28 and J is TRBJ1-1, with unresolved D. This CDR3 spans 15 amino acids. With 2 bases removed from V and 1 base from J, the gap between germline ends came to 11 bases. Germline V CDR1 and CDR2: MDHEN, SYDVKM. The CDR3 loop reads CASSLRPPENTEAFF. The CDR3 DNA follows: TGTGCCAGCAGTTTAAGGCCTCCTGAGAACACTGAAGCTTTCTTT.

Only a few counts were recorded for this clonotype. The V gene is TRBV7-6, the J gene TRBJ1-2, with D unclear. The CDR3 has 15 residues. CDR1 is SGHVS, CDR2 FNYEAQ, per germline. Trimming pared 0 bases from V and 6 bases from J, leaving 14 bases between. The CDR3 spells CASSLAVSGSNGYTF. The CDR3 bases are TGTGCCAGCAGCTTAGCCGTTAGTGGGTCCAATGGCTACACCTTC.

This clonotype was seen a few times. The chain joins TRBV12-3 or TRBV12-4 to TRBJ2-5; D gene ambiguous. The CDR3 loop spans 14 amino acids. With 3 bases removed from V and 5 bases from J, the gap between germline ends came to 13 bases. The DNA of the CDR3 is TGTGCCAGCAGTTTTAGGTTTCAGGACGAGACCCAGTACTTC. Amino acids: CASSFRFQDETQYF.

This clonotype was detected a few times. DNA for the CDR3: TGTGCCAGCAGGGCGACAGTCACTAATGAAAAACTGTTTTTT. Its translation: CASRATVTNEKLFF. The chain uses TRBV6-5 and TRBJ1-4; a weak D match, TRBD1 (5 bases). Germline V gene data show CDR1 as MNHEY and CDR2 as SVGAGI. This CDR3 is built from 14 residues. V was shortened by 6 bases and J by 2 bases, with 10 bases between the two germline ends.

This clonotype turned up a few times. The CDR3 DNA reads TGTGCCAGCAGCCAACGGGGCGCTAGGTCTGAAGCTTTCTTT. Residues: CASSQRGARSEAFF. The chain employs TRBV3-1 and TRBJ1-1, with a possible D match to TRBD1 (5 bases). Germline CDR1 reads LGHDT; CDR2 reads YNNKEL (reference sequence). This CDR3 comprises 14 residues. With 2 bases removed from V and 6 bases from J, the gap between germline ends came to 13 bases.

The rearrangement links TRBV5-1 to TRBJ1-1; TRBD1 matches 9 bases. CDR3 size: 14 residues. V shed 3 bases, J shed 0 bases, and the junction held 0 bases outside the gene matches. The germline V gene encodes CDR1 SGHRS and CDR2 YFSETQ. The CDR3 loop reads CASSWDRVNTEAFF. DNA for the CDR3: TGCGCCAGCAGCTGGGACAGGGTGAACACTGAAGCTTTCTTT.

This clonotype was picked up many times. The J gene is TRBJ2-3, the V gene TRBV15; D not certain. Germline V gene lookup returns CDR1 LNHNV and CDR2 YYDKDF (reference sequence). CDR3 length: 14 amino acids. V was pared by 0 bases and J by 2 bases, with 6 bases between. The CDR3 is CATSRETTTDTQYF. The CDR3 DNA follows: TGTGCCACCAGCAGAGAAACCACCACAGATACGCAGTATTTT. Together with reference TRBV15 and TRBJ2-3, the CDR3 gives the full variable domain: DAMVIQNPRYQVTQFGKPVTLSCSQTLNHNVMYWYQQKSSQAPKLLFHYYDKDFNNEADTPDNFQSRRPNTSFCFLDIRSPGLGDTAMYLCATSRETTTDTQYFGPGTRLTVL.

This clonotype occurred a few times. The chain couples TRBV6-2 or TRBV6-3 to TRBJ2-3; 9 positions agree with TRBD2. J lost 3 bases, V lost 1 base, and 2 bases had no gene match. CDR3 length: 15 residues. In germline, CDR1 is MNHEY, CDR2 SVGEGT. The CDR3 region has the DNA TGTGCCAGCAGTTACTTAGCGGGGGAAACAGATACGCAGTATTTT. Its translation: CASSYLAGETDTQYF.

This clonotype was detected only a few times. J is TRBJ1-3 and V is TRBV11-3; unclear D gene. The germline V and J ends were trimmed by 8 bases and 0 bases, with 17 bases remaining between them. CDR3 length: 16 residues. CDR1 SGHNT and CDR2 YENEEA come from the germline V gene. The CDR3 DNA reads as TGTGCCAGCGGCCCGCGGACGGTTCCCTCTGGAAACACCATATATTTT. Its protein is CASGPRTVPSGNTIYF.

This CDR3 is CATSRDTGELFF. CDR3 bases: TGTGCCACCAGCAGAGATACCGGGGAGCTGTTTTTT. This sequence joins TRBV15 and TRBJ2-2; D is unclear. Germline CDR1 LNHNV, CDR2 YYDKDF (reference sequence). V was clipped by 0 bases and J by 5 bases, with 1 base between them. The CDR3 has 12 amino acids.

The rearrangement links TRBV7-9 to TRBJ2-5; D uncertain. Germline CDR1 reads SEHNR; CDR2 reads FQNEAQ (reference sequence). Trimming stripped 6 bases from V and 1 base from J, with 12 bases between. The CDR3 extends over 14 amino acids. The CDR3 DNA follows: TGTGCCAGCAGATACCCTGGGTCCCAAGAGACCCAGTACTTC. As protein: CASRYPGSQETQYF. Complete variable domain (other parts from reference TRBV7-9 and TRBJ2-5): DTGVSQNPRHKITKRGQNVTFRCDPISEHNRLYWYRQTLGQGPEFLTYFQNEAQLEKSRLLSDRFSAERPKGSFSTLEIQRTEQGDSAMYLCASRYPGSQETQYFGPGTRLLVL.

This clonotype occurred a few times. This chain links TRBV6-1 with TRBJ2-1; TRBD1 matches 9 bases. The CDR3 has 16 residues. Germline V gives CDR1 MNHNS, CDR2 SASEGT. With V trimmed by 6 bases and J by 3 bases, 9 bases remained unmatched. CDR3 coding DNA: TGTGCCAGCAGAACAGGGGGCGCTTTGCTCTACAATGAGCAGTTCTTC. Its translation: CASRTGGALLYNEQFF.

V gene TRBV12-3 or TRBV12-4 combines with J gene TRBJ1-5; 9 bases line up with TRBD1. CDR3 size: 15 residues. Trimming took 6 bases from V and 3 from J; bases not matched to a gene: 6. The CDR3 DNA follows: TGTGCCAGCAGCCGAGGGACAGGGCACAATCAGCCCCAGCATTTT. Protein sequence: CASSRGTGHNQPQHF.

This clonotype came up many times. The rearrangement uses TRBV14 and TRBJ2-1, with TRBD2 identical over 12 bases. CDR3 length equals 15 residues. Looked up from germline, CDR1 is SGHDN and CDR2 is FVKESK. Trimming took 3 bases from V and 6 from J; bases not matched to a gene: 3. The CDR3 sequence is CASSHLAGGVNEQFF. CDR3 bases: TGTGCCAGCAGCCACCTAGCGGGAGGGGTCAATGAGCAGTTCTTC.

This clonotype was observed a few times. A clone one base away is much larger, so this may be a read error. The rearrangement joins TRBV12-3 or TRBV12-4 to TRBJ2-7, with TRBD1 matching over 10 bases. V dropped 3 bases and J dropped 3; count of bases not matched to a gene: 23. This CDR3 has 21 residues. The DNA for the CDR3 is TGTGCCAGCAGTTTTGCGGGACAGGGGTTGTGGACCCCTCTAACACGCTACGAGCAGTACTTC. This gives the protein CASSFAGQGLWTPLTRYEQYF.